The 31 T cell receptor beta chains listed next were all sequenced from one sample in a study of T cell clonotyping in hematopoietic cell transplantation. Generated by immunoSEQ multiplex PCR, the TCRdb table keeps only in-frame clones and is missing some. Among fewer than 45,000 clones listed, 88% were seen once. What was sequenced was peripheral blood mononuclear cells. The source of these receptors is a woman in her 40s in good health. Some clones in this sample may be carry-over from other donors' samples.

The J gene is TRBJ1-1, the V gene TRBV12-5; D is ambiguous. The CDR3 length is 12 residues. Germline values: CDR1 LGHNT, CDR2 FRNRAP. V was clipped by 3 bases and J by 8 bases, with 10 bases between them. The CDR3 here is CASGFPLEEAFF. The CDR3 coding sequence is TGTGCTAGTGGTTTCCCGCTTGAGGAAGCTTTCTTT.

The rearrangement joins TRBV5-6 to TRBJ2-3, with D uncertain. The CDR3 runs 16 residues. Trimming left V 5 bases short and J 2 bases short, with 18 bases between. In germline, CDR1 is SGHDT, CDR2 YYEEEE. This CDR3 reads CASSSIAEPHTDTQYF. The CDR3 DNA reads as TGTGCCAGCAGTAGTATAGCAGAACCCCACACAGATACGCAGTATTTT.

This chain links TRBV19 with TRBJ2-3; no definite D call. Trimming removed 8 bases from V and 0 bases from J, with 18 bases in between. This CDR3 is 16 amino acids long. CDR1 and CDR2 (germline): LNHDA, SQIVND (reference sequence). Here the CDR3 reads CASRPRASTSTDTQYF. The CDR3 DNA reads as TGTGCCAGTCGCCCACGGGCTTCTACTAGCACAGATACGCAGTATTTT.

The genes are TRBV10-3 and TRBJ2-3, with 7 bases matching TRBD2. The CDR3 length is 16 residues. V lost 0 bases to trimming and J lost 1 base; unmatched junction nucleotides: 4. Per germline, CDR1 ENHRY and CDR2 SYGVKD. CDR3: CAISESGGGGTDTQYF. The CDR3 DNA reads TGTGCCATCAGTGAGTCGGGGGGGGGTGGCACAGATACGCAGTATTTT.

The chain is built from TRBV30 and TRBJ1-3; D remains ambiguous. The V end was cut by 3 bases, the J end by 4 bases, with 4 bases between. CDR1 is GTSNPN and CDR2 is SVGIG in the germline V gene (reference sequence). The CDR3 runs to 11 residues. Written as DNA, the CDR3 is TGTGCCTGGAGCGCCGGAAACACCATATATTTT. It yields the protein CAWSAGNTIYF.

The chain carries TRBV9 and TRBJ2-3; TRBD2 matches at 9 bases. The CDR3 is 16 amino acids. In germline, CDR1 is SGDLS, CDR2 YYNGEE. Unmatched junction bases numbered 7, after V lost 1 base and J lost 4 bases. The CDR3 DNA reads as TGTGCCAGCAGCGTAAGCGGGCGGGAGGGCGCAGATACGCAGTATTTT. Its protein is CASSVSGREGADTQYF.

CDR3 residues: CASRLDGRVAGELFF. Here the CDR3 DNA reads TGCGCCAGCAGGCTCGACGGGAGAGTGGCCGGGGAGCTGTTTTTT. This chain links TRBV5-1 with TRBJ2-2; maybe TRBD2 (6 bases). The CDR3 spans 15 residues. Between the trimmed V and J ends, which lost 5 bases and 6 bases, there was a span of 17 bases. Germline values: CDR1 SGHRS, CDR2 YFSETQ.

The V gene is TRBV29-1, the J gene TRBJ2-7, with D maybe TRBD1 (6 bases). The CDR3 length is 13 residues. The germline V gene encodes CDR1 SQVTM and CDR2 ANQGSEA. Trimming stripped 7 bases from V and 0 bases from J, with 13 bases between. In DNA form, the CDR3 reads TGCAGCGGCGTTGACAGGTACTCCTACGAGCAGTACTTC. It is translated as CSGVDRYSYEQYF.

The chain couples TRBV30 to TRBJ2-5, with TRBD2 identical over 16 bases. The CDR3 is 15 amino acids. Germline V gene sequence: CDR1 GTSNPN, CDR2 SVGIG (reference sequence). With V trimmed by 7 bases and J by 9 bases, 11 bases remained unmatched. DNA of the CDR3: TGTGCCTACCAACCACCGGGACTAGCGGGAGGGCCCCAGTACTTC. Translated: CAYQPPGLAGGPQYF.

The V and J genes are TRBV19 and TRBJ2-1; D remains ambiguous. Trimming took 8 bases from V and 7 from J, leaving 15 bases between them. The germline V gene encodes CDR1 LNHDA and CDR2 SQIVND (reference sequence). This CDR3 is 13 amino acids long. The CDR3 loop reads CASRFNQLNEQFF. In DNA form, the CDR3 reads TGTGCCAGTCGCTTCAATCAACTAAATGAGCAGTTCTTC.

CDR3: CASSLVASGRAWYEQFF. CDR3 DNA sequence: TGCGCCAGCAGCTTGGTTGCTAGCGGGAGGGCCTGGTATGAGCAGTTCTTC. The chain recombines TRBV5-1 with TRBJ2-1, with 12 bases fitting TRBD2. Germline V gene lookup returns CDR1 SGHRS and CDR2 YFSETQ. CDR3 length: 17 residues. Losses at the gene ends were 0 bases for V and 8 bases for J; bases not matched to a gene: 9.

This chain connects TRBV7-3 to TRBJ2-3, with 8 positions matching TRBD1. Germline V gene lookup returns CDR1 SGHTA and CDR2 FQGTGA. V shed 4 bases, J shed 6 bases, and the junction held 6 bases outside the gene matches. CDR3 length equals 14 residues. For the CDR3, the DNA is TGTGCCAGCAGCTGGGACAGGACGGCCGATACGCAGTATTTT. Its protein is CASSWDRTADTQYF.

The chain couples TRBV7-8 to TRBJ1-5; no clear D gene. Germline CDR1 is SGHVS and CDR2 is FQNEAQ. The CDR3 spans 13 residues. V lost 1 base to trimming and J lost 0 bases, with 1 base between them. The CDR3: CASSLDSNQPQHF. As DNA, the CDR3 is TGTGCCAGCAGCTTAGATAGCAATCAGCCCCAGCATTTT.

A few counts support this clone. V and J are TRBV29-1 and TRBJ1-1; no clear D. The V and J ends lost 5 bases and 2 bases respectively, with 15 bases between them. This CDR3 is 14 amino acids long. In germline, CDR1 is SQVTM, CDR2 ANQGSEA. The CDR3 nucleotides read TGCAGCGTTACTTCGGAAGGGATAAACACTGAAGCTTTCTTT. Protein product: CSVTSEGINTEAFF.

The rearrangement joins TRBV2 to TRBJ2-5; D is perhaps TRBD1 (5 bases). The CDR3 contains 13 residues. V dropped 3 bases and J dropped 3 bases, with 8 bases sitting between them. The germline CDR1 and CDR2 sequences are SNHLY and FYNNEI. CDR3 loop: CASSDDRKETQYF. Here the CDR3 DNA reads TGTGCCAGCAGTGACGACAGAAAAGAGACCCAGTACTTC.

The chain couples TRBV7-2 to TRBJ1-1; D gene unclear. CDR3 size: 14 residues. Germline values: CDR1 SGHTA, CDR2 FQGNSA. V was cut by 2 bases and J by 5 bases, with 12 bases left in between. The CDR3 DNA is TGTGCCAGCAGCTTAATGGCGGTGGGGACTGAAGCTTTCTTT. Its translation is CASSLMAVGTEAFF.

V is TRBV5-8 and J is TRBJ1-1; D is unresolved. Germline V gives CDR1 SGHTS, CDR2 YDEGEE. This CDR3 has 17 amino acids. The ends were cut back, 4 bases at V and 0 bases at J, with 19 bases in the middle. DNA of the CDR3: TGTGCCAGCAGCAGGCCAGCAGGAAAGCTCATGAACACTGAAGCTTTCTTT. Its protein product is CASSRPAGKLMNTEAFF.

This chain links TRBV5-1 with TRBJ2-2; 8 nucleotides line up with TRBD2. This CDR3 comprises 15 residues. Losses at the gene ends were 4 bases for V and 5 bases for J; bases not matched to a gene: 7. Germline CDR1 and CDR2: SGHRS and YFSETQ. For the CDR3, the DNA is TGCGCCAGCAGCACCCCCGGGACTAGGACCGGGGAGCTGTTTTTT. This gives the protein CASSTPGTRTGELFF.

The chain couples TRBV29-1 to TRBJ2-1, with 8 positions matching TRBD1. Trimming cost V 4 bases and J 8 bases; bases outside gene matches: 7. There are 13 residues in the CDR3. Germline V gene sequence: CDR1 SQVTM, CDR2 ANQGSEA. The CDR3 nucleotides are TGCAGCGTTGGGATAACAGGGGGAGATGAGCAGTTCTTC. It encodes CSVGITGGDEQFF.

This chain joins TRBV19 and TRBJ2-7; D ambiguous. The CDR3 is 14 amino acids. Germline V gene data show CDR1 as LNHDA and CDR2 as SQIVND (reference sequence). Trimming took off 3 bases at V and 3 bases at J, with 12 bases between the two ends. CDR3: CASSITYSGYEQYF. CDR3 sequence (DNA): TGTGCCAGTAGTATCACATATTCAGGCTACGAGCAGTACTTC.

The genes are TRBV7-3 and TRBJ2-3, with D unclear. This CDR3 has 13 amino acids. Germline lookup yields CDR1 SGHTA and CDR2 FQGTGA. V was trimmed by 5 bases and J by 0 bases, leaving 6 bases between them. The DNA of the CDR3 is TGTGCCAGCAGCGTCCTAAGCACAGATACGCAGTATTTT. Its translation is CASSVLSTDTQYF.

This chain links TRBV10-2 with TRBJ1-2, with D hard to call. The CDR3 spans 15 residues. The germline V gene has CDR1 WSHSY and CDR2 SAAADI. V was clipped by 2 bases and J by 0 bases, with 10 bases between them. DNA of the CDR3: TGCGCCAGCAGTGAGAGGGAAGTAGCTAACTATGGCTACACCTTC. It encodes CASSEREVANYGYTF.

This chain connects TRBV28 to TRBJ2-6, with TRBD1 matching 7 bases. The ends lost 7 bases at V and 1 base at J; junction bases unmatched: 7. The CDR3 extends over 16 amino acids. Germline CDR1 is MDHEN and CDR2 is SYDVKM. The CDR3 sequence is CASTVTGSSGANVLTF. The CDR3 DNA is TGTGCCAGCACTGTGACAGGGTCTTCTGGGGCCAACGTCCTGACTTTC.

The genes are TRBV7-2 and TRBJ2-5, with D maybe TRBD2 (6 bases). There are 14 residues in the CDR3. The germline gives CDR1 SGHTA, CDR2 FQGNSA. V dropped 3 bases and J dropped 2 bases, with 10 bases sitting between them. CDR3 bases: TGTGCCAGCAGCTTGGGGACTGGACAAGAGACCCAGTACTTC. It encodes CASSLGTGQETQYF.

A few counts support this clone. The chain uses TRBV6-1 and TRBJ1-5; D gene uncertain. V shed 7 bases and J shed 5 bases, with 15 bases lying between them. Germline lookup yields CDR1 MNHNS and CDR2 SASEGT. CDR3 length equals 14 residues. CDR3 amino acids: CASTPVGGDQPQHF. The CDR3 DNA follows: TGTGCCAGCACCCCTGTGGGAGGAGATCAGCCCCAGCATTTT.

The chain uses TRBV14 and TRBJ1-4; TRBD1 is a possible D gene (6 bases). Trimming took 4 bases from V and 0 from J, leaving 15 bases between them. This CDR3 has 17 residues. Germline lookup yields CDR1 SGHDN and CDR2 FVKESK. CDR3 coding DNA: TGTGCCAGCAGCCCGGGACATTACTCCGCAACTAATGAAAAACTGTTTTTT. As protein: CASSPGHYSATNEKLFF. Complete variable domain (other parts from reference TRBV14 and TRBJ1-4): EAGVTQFPSHSVIEKGQTVTLRCDPISGHDNLYWYRRVMGKEIKFLLHFVKESKQDESGMPNNRFLAERTGGTYSTLKVQPAELEDSGVYFCASSPGHYSATNEKLFFGSGTQLSVL.

The chain carries TRBV30 and TRBJ1-1; D is undetermined. V gave up 5 bases and J gave up 3 bases, with 13 bases separating them. The CDR3 contains 13 residues. Per the germline V gene, CDR1 is GTSNPN and CDR2 is SVGIG (reference sequence). The CDR3 DNA sequence: TGTGCCTGGCGATCCGGGGTTCACACTGAAGCTTTCTTT. Amino acids: CAWRSGVHTEAFF.

The chain employs TRBV4-3 and TRBJ2-3; D is uncertain. The length of the CDR3 is 14 residues. Between the trimmed V and J ends, which lost 4 bases and 2 bases, there was a span of 10 bases. Per the germline V gene, CDR1 is LGHNA and CDR2 is YSLEER. The CDR3 protein is CASSPSKDTDTQYF. The CDR3 DNA reads TGCGCCAGCAGCCCATCAAAGGACACAGATACGCAGTATTTT.

The V and J genes are TRBV7-2 and TRBJ2-5; no clear D gene. The V gene lost 2 bases and the J gene lost 5 bases, with 9 bases spanning the gap. The germline gives CDR1 SGHTA, CDR2 FQGNSA. The length of the CDR3 is 13 residues. The CDR3 nucleotides read TGTGCCAGCAGCTTAATAAGTCGGGAGACCCAGTACTTC. Translated, it gives CASSLISRETQYF.

This chain joins TRBV25-1 and TRBJ2-2; D perhaps matches TRBD2 (5 bases). Trimming pared 11 bases from V and 7 bases from J, leaving 17 bases between. Germline values: CDR1 MGHDK, CDR2 SYGVNS. The CDR3 is made up of 13 amino acids. DNA of the CDR3: TGTGCCCCCAAGCAGTTCCGGGGCGGGGAGCTGTTTTTT. Encoded protein: CAPKQFRGGELFF.

This clone was counted a single time. The chain has TRBV5-1 and TRBJ2-1; either TRBD1 or TRBD2 may supply D (6 bases each). Germline V gene lookup returns CDR1 SGHRS and CDR2 YFSETQ. V lost 3 bases and J 9 bases, leaving 16 bases between the germline ends. This CDR3 contains 14 residues. DNA for the CDR3: TGCGCCAGCAGCTGGGGGGCGCTCCGGGGTGAGCAGTTCTTC. Its translation is CASSWGALRGEQFF.